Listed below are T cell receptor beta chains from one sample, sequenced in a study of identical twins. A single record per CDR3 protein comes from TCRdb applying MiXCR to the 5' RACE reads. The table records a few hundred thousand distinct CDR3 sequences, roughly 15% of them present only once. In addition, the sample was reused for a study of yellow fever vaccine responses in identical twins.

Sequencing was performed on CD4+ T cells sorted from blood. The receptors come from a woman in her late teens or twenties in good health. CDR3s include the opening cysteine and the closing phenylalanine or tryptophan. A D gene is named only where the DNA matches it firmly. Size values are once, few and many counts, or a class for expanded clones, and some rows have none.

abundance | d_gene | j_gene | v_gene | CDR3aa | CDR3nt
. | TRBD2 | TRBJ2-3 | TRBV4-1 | CASSQDGGTSGRSTDTQYF | TGCGCCAGCAGCCAAGATGGAGGGACTAGCGGGCGAAGCACAGATACGCAGTATTTT
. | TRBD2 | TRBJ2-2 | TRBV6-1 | CASRRLAGTGELFF | TGTGCCAGCAGGCGGCTAGCGGGCACCGGGGAGCTGTTTTTT
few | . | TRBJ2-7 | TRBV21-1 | CASSKEIKGPYEQYF | TGTGCCAGCAGCAAAGAGATAAAGGGTCCCTACGAGCAGTACTTC
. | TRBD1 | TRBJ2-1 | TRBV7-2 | CASKGQGAGNEQFF | TGTGCCAGCAAGGGACAGGGGGCTGGCAATGAGCAGTTCTTC
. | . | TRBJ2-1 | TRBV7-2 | CASSFDGVGEQFF | TGTGCCAGCAGCTTTGATGGGGTCGGTGAGCAGTTCTTC
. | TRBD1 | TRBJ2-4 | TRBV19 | CASTRQGPTKNIQYF | TGTGCCAGTACCCGACAGGGCCCCACCAAAAACATTCAGTACTTC
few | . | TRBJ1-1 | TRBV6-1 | CASRPGRNTEAFF | TGTGCCAGCAGACCCGGACGGAACACTGAAGCTTTCTTT
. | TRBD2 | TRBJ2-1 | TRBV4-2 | CASSPARLAGGLNEQFF | TGTGCCAGCAGCCCGGCCCGACTAGCGGGGGGGCTTAATGAGCAGTTCTTC
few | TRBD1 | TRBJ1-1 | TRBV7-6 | CASSLGRGETEAFF | TGTGCCAGCAGCTTAGGCAGGGGGGAGACTGAAGCTTTCTTT
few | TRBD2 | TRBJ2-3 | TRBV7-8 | CASSFKRGTDTQYF | TGTGCCAGCAGCTTCAAGCGGGGGACAGATACGCAGTATTTT
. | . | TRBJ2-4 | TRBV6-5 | CASSYGRTLAKNIQYF | TGTGCCAGCAGTTACGGGCGGACTCTAGCCAAAAACATTCAGTACTTC
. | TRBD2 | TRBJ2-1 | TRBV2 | CASSLRLAGGGINEQFF | TGTGCCAGCAGTCTCCGACTAGCGGGGGGGGGCATCAATGAGCAGTTCTTC
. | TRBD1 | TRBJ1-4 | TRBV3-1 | CASSQARTGKGEKLFF | TGTGCCAGCAGCCAAGCCCGGACAGGGAAAGGGGAAAAACTGTTTTTT
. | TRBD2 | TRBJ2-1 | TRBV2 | CASREGLAGSYNEQFF | TGTGCCAGCAGAGAGGGCCTAGCGGGATCTTACAATGAGCAGTTCTTC
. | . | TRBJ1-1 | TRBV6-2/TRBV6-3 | CASRRPPNTEAFF | TGTGCCAGCCGCAGACCCCCTAACACTGAAGCTTTCTTT
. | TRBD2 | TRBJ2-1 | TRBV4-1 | CASSQDSSGNYNEQFF | TGCGCCAGCAGCCAAGATTCTAGCGGGAATTACAATGAGCAGTTCTTC
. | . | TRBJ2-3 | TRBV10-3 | CAINRASTDTQYF | TGTGCCATCAATCGCGCCAGCACAGATACGCAGTATTTT
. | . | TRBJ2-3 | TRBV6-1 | CASRSHRAHTDTQYF | TGTGCCAGCAGATCACACAGGGCGCACACAGATACGCAGTATTTT
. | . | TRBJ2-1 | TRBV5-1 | CASSGDSYNEQFF | TGCGCCAGCAGCGGAGACTCCTACAATGAGCAGTTCTTC
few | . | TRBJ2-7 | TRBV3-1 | CASSQERHSDEQYF | TGTGCCAGCAGCCAAGAACGACACTCCGACGAGCAGTACTTC
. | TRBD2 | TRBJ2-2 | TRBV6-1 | CASNSNGGGGTGELFF | TGTGCCAGCAACAGCAACGGGGGGGGCGGAACCGGGGAGCTGTTTTTT
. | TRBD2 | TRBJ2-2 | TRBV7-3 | CASSSSGITANTGELFF | TGTGCCAGCAGCTCTAGCGGGATCACCGCTAACACCGGGGAGCTGTTTTTT
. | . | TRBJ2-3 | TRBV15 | CATSSFRDRTDTQYF | TGTGCCACCAGCAGCTTCCGGGACCGCACAGATACGCAGTATTTT
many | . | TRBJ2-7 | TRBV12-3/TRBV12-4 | CASSLAGGLERGEQYF | TGTGCCAGCAGTTTGGCCGGGGGCCTTGAGAGGGGAGAGCAGTACTTC
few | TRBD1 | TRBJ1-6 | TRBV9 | CASSALTGSSPLHF | TGTGCCAGCAGCGCCCTGACAGGGTCTTCACCCCTCCACTTT
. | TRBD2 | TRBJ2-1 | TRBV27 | CASSSPGTRGNEQFF | TGTGCCAGCAGTTCACCGGGGACTAGGGGGAATGAGCAGTTCTTC
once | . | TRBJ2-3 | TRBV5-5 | CASSSLGTRKDTQYF | TGTGCCAGCAGCTCCTTGGGTACGAGAAAGGATACGCAGTATTTT